This TCR beta chain was recovered during a study of T-cell memory formation after mild COVID-19. MiXCR was run by TCRdb on the 5' RACE reads, yielding one entry per CDR3 protein. Among more than 250,000 distinct CDR3 sequences listed, approximately 19% were seen once. Germline V gene sequence: CDR1 DFQATT, CDR2 SNEGSKA (reference sequence). This CDR3 spans 14 amino acids. V dropped 3 bases and J dropped 0 bases, with 9 bases sitting between them. The TCR sequence derives from a man younger than 30 who had mild COVID-19 (a few samples of this study predate the infection). Cell type and time point are not known. The sample consisted of PBMCs or a T cell subset sorted from them (not recorded which). The V and J genes are TRBV20-1 and TRBJ2-1; perhaps TRBD2 as D (6 bases). CDR3 sequence reads: CSASRAGSYNEQFF. The CDR3 DNA follows: TGCAGTGCTAGCAGAGCGGGCTCCTACAATGAGCAGTTCTTC.